These 27 T cell receptor beta chains came from one sample sequenced in a study of identical twins. Each CDR3 protein gets one entry after TCRdb re-called the 5' RACE reads with MiXCR. The sample consists of roughly 290,000 distinct CDR3 sequences, 8% to 9% of them appearing once. These data also formed part of another study, on yellow fever vaccine responses in identical twins.

The specimen was memory (CD45RO+) T cells sorted from blood. The receptor source for this set is a woman aged 18-30 years in good health.

This clonotype showed up many times. The rearrangement joins TRBV29-1 to TRBJ2-5; D might be TRBD2 (5 bases). Trimming cost V 5 bases and J 4 bases, with 8 bases left between them. The germline gives CDR1 SQVTM, CDR2 ANQGSEA. The CDR3 spans 11 residues. This CDR3 is CSVTGIETQYF. The CDR3 DNA reads TGCAGCGTTACGGGGATAGAGACCCAGTACTTC.

The CDR3 protein is CASSHLNAYEQYV. CDR3 in DNA: TGTGCCAGCAGTCATTTAAACGCCTACGAGCAGTACGTC. The chain is built from TRBV7-9 and TRBJ2-7; D is unresolved. Germline V gives CDR1 SEHNR, CDR2 FQNEAQ (reference sequence). V was pared by 6 bases and J by 2 bases, with 11 bases between. The CDR3 sequence is 13 residues long.

The J gene is TRBJ2-5, the V gene TRBV15; D possibly corresponds to TRBD1 (5 bases). The V and J ends lost 1 base and 5 bases respectively, with 14 bases between them. The CDR3 consists of 15 residues. Germline-derived CDR1 and CDR2 are LNHNV and YYDKDF (reference sequence). DNA of the CDR3: TGTGCCACCAGCAGAGGCAGGGATGGTGTGGAGACCCAGTACTTC. This sequence encodes CATSRGRDGVETQYF.

This clonotype has just a few counts. The gene calls are TRBV5-1 and TRBJ2-5, with a weak D call TRBD1 (6 bases). Germline values: CDR1 SGHRS, CDR2 YFSETQ. The CDR3 is 14 residues long. V dropped 6 bases and J dropped 5 bases, with 17 bases sitting between them. The CDR3 is CASNWGDQGETQYF. The CDR3 DNA is TGCGCCAGCAACTGGGGCGATCAGGGGGAGACCCAGTACTTC.

This clonotype was counted only a few times. The genes are TRBV28 and TRBJ2-1; weak D call: TRBD2 (5 bases). V was pared by 6 bases and J by 2 bases, with 14 bases between. The CDR3 is 15 amino acids. CDR1 and CDR2 from the germline V gene are MDHEN and SYDVKM. DNA for the CDR3: TGTGCCAGCAGACACGCGAGGGTCCCCTACAATGAGCAGTTCTTC. The encoded protein is CASRHARVPYNEQFF. The whole variable domain, filled in from reference TRBV28 and TRBJ2-1, reads DVKVTQSSRYLVKRTGEKVFLECVQDMDHENMFWYRQDPGLGLRLIYFSYDVKMKEKGDIPEGYSVSREKKERFSLILESASTNQTSMYLCASRHARVPYNEQFFGPGTRLTVL.

The J gene is TRBJ1-5, the V gene TRBV25-1; D gene uncertain. The CDR3 runs to 15 residues. CDR1 is MGHDK and CDR2 is SYGVNS in the germline V gene. The V and J ends lost 3 bases and 0 bases respectively, with 9 bases between them. The chain's CDR3 is CASSEGGPSNQPQHF. CDR3 DNA sequence: TGTGCCAGCAGTGAGGGCGGTCCTAGCAATCAGCCCCAGCATTTT.

This clonotype was detected ten times or more. This chain connects TRBV12-3 or TRBV12-4 to TRBJ1-2; no clear D gene. V was trimmed by 7 bases and J by 7 bases, leaving 13 bases between them. This CDR3 has 12 residues. The CDR3: CASTSGQRGYTF. CDR3 DNA: TGTGCCAGCACCTCTGGTCAGCGTGGCTACACCTTC.

This clonotype showed up many times. The J gene is TRBJ2-3, the V gene TRBV14, with 11 bases aligning to TRBD2. The ends lost 4 bases at V and 2 bases at J; junction bases unmatched: 11. This CDR3 region has 18 residues. Germline V gives CDR1 SGHDN, CDR2 FVKESK. The CDR3: CASSRRHGLAGATDTQYF. The DNA of the CDR3 is TGTGCCAGCAGCCGGCGACACGGACTAGCGGGCGCCACAGATACGCAGTATTTT.

This clonotype was picked up many times. The chain recombines TRBV11-2 with TRBJ2-7, with a tentative D call TRBD2 (5 bases). The CDR3 is made up of 17 amino acids. CDR1 is SGHAT, CDR2 FQNNGV, per germline. With 1 base removed from V and 0 bases from J, the gap between germline ends came to 16 bases. CDR3 DNA sequence: TGTGCCAGCAGCTTAGTGATTTTCGGGATGAGCTCCTACGAGCAGTACTTC. It codes for CASSLVIFGMSSYEQYF.

The table lists this clonotype with a few counts. The chain combines TRBV27 with TRBJ2-2; tentative D call: TRBD1 (6 bases). The V gene's germline CDR1 is MNHEY and CDR2 SMNVEV (reference sequence). The ends were cut back, 3 bases at V and 1 base at J, with 9 bases in the middle. This CDR3 comprises 15 residues. This CDR3 reads CASSFGQQNTGELFF. The CDR3 DNA sequence: TGTGCCAGCAGTTTTGGACAGCAGAACACCGGGGAGCTGTTTTTT.

This clonotype was recorded many times. This rearrangement joins TRBV6-1 to TRBJ2-7; either TRBD1 or TRBD2 may supply D (6 bases each). V lost 6 bases to trimming and J lost 7 bases, with 22 bases between them. Germline lookup yields CDR1 MNHNS and CDR2 SASEGT. The CDR3 runs to 15 residues. The CDR3 DNA reads TGTGCCAGCAGCTTGATCAAGGGGGGTTTGGGGGAGCAGTACGTC. Its translation is CASSLIKGGLGEQYV.

This clonotype was recorded at least ten times. The chain uses TRBV12-3 or TRBV12-4 and TRBJ1-2, with a tentative D call TRBD1 (5 bases). V gave up 5 bases and J gave up 4 bases, with 11 bases separating them. This CDR3 is 13 amino acids long. The CDR3 DNA sequence: TGTGCCAGCAGTCGCGCTGGGGGCTATGGCTACACCTTC. It is translated as CASSRAGGYGYTF.

The table lists this clonotype with many counts. This chain uses TRBV4-2 with TRBJ2-1; D is ambiguous. V was pared by 0 bases and J by 4 bases, with 13 bases between. The CDR3 length is 16 residues. Germline V gene lookup returns CDR1 LGHNA and CDR2 YNFKEQ. The DNA of the CDR3 is TGTGCCAGCAGCCAAGATGCGTCCGGAGCTTACAATGAGCAGTTCTTC. Translated: CASSQDASGAYNEQFF.

This clonotype was counted many times. This chain joins TRBV3-1 and TRBJ2-1; 14 positions match TRBD2. The CDR3 spans 17 residues. Germline trimming cut 3 bases from V and 6 bases from J; bases unmatched to any gene: 7. Germline CDR1 LGHDT, CDR2 YNNKEL (reference sequence). CDR3 protein: CASSHSGLAGVLNEQFF. The CDR3 bases are TGTGCCAGCAGCCATTCGGGACTAGCGGGGGTACTCAATGAGCAGTTCTTC.

This clonotype has a count of ten or more. The V gene is TRBV5-1, the J gene TRBJ2-1; 7 nucleotides agree with TRBD2. Germline CDR1 reads SGHRS; CDR2 reads YFSETQ. The V and J ends lost 0 bases and 1 base, in that order; junction bases with no gene match: 4. This CDR3 has 16 amino acids. The CDR3 sequence is CASSLEASGSYNEQFF. Written as DNA, the CDR3 is TGCGCCAGCAGCTTGGAGGCTAGCGGTTCCTACAATGAGCAGTTCTTC. The full variable domain, in which reference TRBV5-1 and TRBJ2-1 provide the parts outside the CDR3, is KAGVTQTPRYLIKTRGQQVTLSCSPISGHRSVSWYQQTPGQGLQFLFEYFSETQRNKGNFPGRFSGRQFSNSRSEMNVSTLELGDSALYLCASSLEASGSYNEQFFGPGTRLTVL.

This clonotype was observed a few times. The rearrangement uses TRBV7-2 and TRBJ2-1, with 8 bases that match TRBD1. Germline loops: CDR1 SGHTA, CDR2 FQGNSA. The CDR3 runs to 14 residues. The V segment lost 5 bases and the J segment 2 bases; nucleotides outside the gene matches: 2. In DNA form, the CDR3 reads TGTGCCAGCAGCAAGGACAGGGCCTACAATGAGCAGTTCTTC. Its protein is CASSKDRAYNEQFF.

This clonotype was counted ten times or more. The chain carries TRBV7-6 and TRBJ1-1; 8 bases agree with TRBD1. The CDR3 has 14 residues. Germline trimming cut 3 bases from V and 2 bases from J; bases unmatched to any gene: 2. Germline lookup yields CDR1 SGHVS and CDR2 FNYEAQ. CDR3: CASSFGTGNTEAFF. CDR3 sequence (DNA): TGTGCCAGCAGCTTCGGGACAGGAAACACTGAAGCTTTCTTT.

This clonotype has at least ten counts. The gene calls are TRBV24-1 and TRBJ2-2; 9 bases map to TRBD1. V was pared by 4 bases and J by 5 bases, with 7 bases of the junction left unmatched. This CDR3 region has 16 residues. Per germline, CDR1 KGHDR and CDR2 SFDVKD. The CDR3 region has the DNA TGTGCCACCAGTGAGACTACAGGGGGCAAAACCGGGGAGCTGTTTTTT. It translates to CATSETTGGKTGELFF.

This clonotype was detected many times. J is TRBJ1-3 and V is TRBV4-1; 9 bases are a match to TRBD1. The CDR3 has 15 amino acids. The V gene's germline CDR1 is MGHRA and CDR2 YSYEKL. J gave up 2 bases and V 3 bases, and 2 bases lay outside the gene matches. The CDR3 reads CASSQRDRAGNTIYF. CDR3 DNA: TGCGCCAGCAGCCAGAGGGACAGGGCTGGAAACACCATATATTTT.

This clonotype was counted between two and nine times. The chain combines TRBV20-1 with TRBJ1-2; 8 bases agree with TRBD1. This CDR3 has 16 residues. Trimming took 3 bases from V and 4 from J; bases not matched to a gene: 13. CDR1 and CDR2 (germline): DFQATT, SNEGSKA (reference sequence). Here the CDR3 DNA reads TGCAGTGCTAGTCCGGACGGACAGGGTGGAGTCTATGGCTACACCTTC. This encodes CSASPDGQGGVYGYTF.

The genes are TRBV3-1 and TRBJ1-1; D unresolved. Germline CDR1 and CDR2: LGHDT and YNNKEL (reference sequence). The CDR3 length is 14 residues. Trimming shortened V by 0 bases and J by 8 bases, and 13 bases separated the two germline ends. CDR3 in amino acids: CASSQEVGSVEAFF. The CDR3 DNA follows: TGTGCCAGCAGCCAAGAGGTTGGGTCGGTAGAAGCTTTCTTT. Full variable domain (missing parts from reference TRBV3-1 and TRBJ1-1): DTAVSQTPKYLVTQMGNDKSIKCEQNLGHDTMYWYKQDSKKFLKIMFSYNNKELIINETVPNRFSPKSPDKAHLNLHINSLELGDSAVYFCASSQEVGSVEAFFGQGTRLTVV.

The rearrangement joins TRBV20-1 to TRBJ2-1; no reliable D call. The germline V and J ends were trimmed by 0 bases and 5 bases, with 14 bases remaining between them. Germline lookup yields CDR1 DFQATT and CDR2 SNEGSKA (reference sequence). The CDR3 has 15 residues. The CDR3 region is CSARDPLVVHNEQFF. The CDR3, as DNA: TGCAGTGCTAGAGATCCCCTAGTGGTTCACAATGAGCAGTTCTTC.

This clonotype was counted a few times. V is TRBV18 and J is TRBJ2-1; 13 bases map to TRBD2. The CDR3 sequence is 20 residues long. The trim removed 3 bases at V and 8 bases at J, leaving 19 bases unmatched. Germline V gene data show CDR1 as KGHSH and CDR2 as LQKENI. In DNA, the CDR3 is TGTGCCAGCTCACCCAGGACCGGGACCGCCGGGACTAGCGGGACATATGAGCAGTTCTTC. It translates to CASSPRTGTAGTSGTYEQFF.

This clonotype was detected ten times or more. V is TRBV5-6 and J is TRBJ1-1, with TRBD1 matching over 7 bases. The V gene's germline CDR1 is SGHDT and CDR2 YYEEEE. With 5 bases clipped from V and 4 bases from J, the junction kept 8 bases outside the gene matches. The CDR3 has 14 amino acids. CDR3 nucleotides: TGTGCCAGCAGAAAGGGGGCCGTCCTCACTGAAGCTTTCTTT. This sequence encodes CASRKGAVLTEAFF.

J is TRBJ2-7 and V is TRBV6-5; no firm D call. The germline V gene encodes CDR1 MNHEY and CDR2 SVGAGI. V lost 0 bases and J 4 bases, leaving 13 bases between the germline ends. This CDR3 has 15 residues. The CDR3 sequence: CASSYSIAGSYEQYF. DNA for the CDR3: TGTGCCAGCAGTTACTCGATAGCCGGATCTTACGAGCAGTACTTC.

The rearrangement links TRBV7-6 to TRBJ2-7; the match to TRBD1 covers 11 bases. The CDR3 length is 15 residues. Germline CDR1 and CDR2: SGHVS and FNYEAQ. V lost 5 bases, J lost 3 bases, and 6 bases stayed unmatched. The CDR3 region is CASSQGTGGFYEQYV. CDR3 nucleotide sequence: TGTGCCAGCAGCCAAGGGACAGGGGGTTTCTACGAGCAGTACGTC.

This clonotype showed up many times. The rearrangement joins TRBV6-5 to TRBJ1-1, with D uncertain. The V gene lost 8 bases and the J gene lost 4 bases, with 11 bases spanning the gap. Germline loops: CDR1 MNHEY, CDR2 SVGAGI. The CDR3 is made up of 12 amino acids. CDR3 DNA sequence: TGTGCCAGCCTGTCCCCGGGCACTGAAGCTTTCTTT. This gives the protein CASLSPGTEAFF.